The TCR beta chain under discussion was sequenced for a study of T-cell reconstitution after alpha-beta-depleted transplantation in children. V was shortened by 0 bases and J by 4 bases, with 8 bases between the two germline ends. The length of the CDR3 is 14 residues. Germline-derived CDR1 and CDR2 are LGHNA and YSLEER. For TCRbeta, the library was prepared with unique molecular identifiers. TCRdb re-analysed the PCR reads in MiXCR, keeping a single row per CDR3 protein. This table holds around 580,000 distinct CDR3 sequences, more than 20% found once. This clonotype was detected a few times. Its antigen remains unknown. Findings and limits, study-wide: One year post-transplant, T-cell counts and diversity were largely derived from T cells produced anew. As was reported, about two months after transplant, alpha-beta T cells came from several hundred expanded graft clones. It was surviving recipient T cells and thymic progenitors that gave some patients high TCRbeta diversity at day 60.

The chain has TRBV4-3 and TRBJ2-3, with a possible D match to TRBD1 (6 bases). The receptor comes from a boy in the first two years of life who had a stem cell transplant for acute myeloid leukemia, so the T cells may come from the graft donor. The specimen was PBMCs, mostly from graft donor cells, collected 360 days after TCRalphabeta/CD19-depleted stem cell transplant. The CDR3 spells CASSQDPGADTQYF. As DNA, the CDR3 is TGCGCCAGCAGCCAAGATCCAGGGGCAGATACGCAGTATTTT.